Given below is one T cell receptor (beta chain) in context. Its antigen is as yet unknown. TCR sequencing used cDNA made by reverse transcription of extracted RNA. Profiling relied on immunoSEQ multiplex PCR, and the TCRdb table lists in-frame clones only, not all of them. The profile shows hundreds of thousands of clones, roughly 60% of them singletons. This entry belongs to a study of CD8+ T cells in alopecia areata. Study-level background: Patients remained on tofacitinib for 6 to 18 months and then went 6 months without it. Study-wide results and caveats: Scalp and blood samples kept many expanded lesional clones throughout tofacitinib.

The CDR3 loop spans 14 amino acids. CDR1 and CDR2 from the germline V gene are MNHEY and SVGAGI. Trimming shortened V by 0 bases and J by 1 base, and 7 bases separated the two germline ends. Noted treatment: oral pan-JAK inhibitor, 5-10 mg twice daily. The chain employs TRBV6-5 and TRBJ2-7; D is unclear. This sequence was found in a human donor with alopecia areata. Specimen: CD4+ T cells sorted from blood, collected around week 53, from a patient treated with tofacitinib. CDR3 sequence reads: CASSYSISSYEQYF. CDR3 bases: TGTGCCAGCAGTTACTCGATATCTTCCTACGAGCAGTACTTC.